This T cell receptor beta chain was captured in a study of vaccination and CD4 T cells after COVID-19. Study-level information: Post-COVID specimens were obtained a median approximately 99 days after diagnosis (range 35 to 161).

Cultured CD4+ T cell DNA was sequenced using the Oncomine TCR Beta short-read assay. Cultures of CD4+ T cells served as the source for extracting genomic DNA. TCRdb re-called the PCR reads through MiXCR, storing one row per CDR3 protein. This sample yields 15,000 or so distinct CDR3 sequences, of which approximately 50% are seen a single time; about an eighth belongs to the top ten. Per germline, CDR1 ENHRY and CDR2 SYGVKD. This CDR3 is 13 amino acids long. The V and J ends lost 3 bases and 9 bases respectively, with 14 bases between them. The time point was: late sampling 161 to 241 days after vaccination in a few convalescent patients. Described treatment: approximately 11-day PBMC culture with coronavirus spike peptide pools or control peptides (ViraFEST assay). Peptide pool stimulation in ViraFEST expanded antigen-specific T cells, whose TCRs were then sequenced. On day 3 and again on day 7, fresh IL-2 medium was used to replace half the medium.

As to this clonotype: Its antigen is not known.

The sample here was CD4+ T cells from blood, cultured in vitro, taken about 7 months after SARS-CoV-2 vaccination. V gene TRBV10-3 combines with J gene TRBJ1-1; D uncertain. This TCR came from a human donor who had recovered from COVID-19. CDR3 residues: CAISDASLGKAFF. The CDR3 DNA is TGTGCCATCAGTGACGCGAGTCTGGGGAAAGCTTTCTTT.